The 28 T cell receptor beta chains below were found in one sample sequenced in a study of cytotoxic CD8 clonotypes in ibrutinib-treated CLL. Generated by immunoSEQ multiplex PCR, the TCRdb table keeps only in-frame clones and is missing some. The sample contains some 290,000 clones, just under 80% of which appear only once. Specimen: PBMCs, collected before ibrutinib treatment. Every receptor here comes from a human donor with chronic lymphocytic leukemia.

The chain couples TRBV19 to TRBJ1-1, with D perhaps matching TRBD1 (5 bases). This CDR3 contains 14 residues. Trimming removed 5 bases at V and 0 bases at J, with 10 bases between. Germline lookup yields CDR1 LNHDA and CDR2 SQIVND (reference sequence). CDR3 loop: CASSRQIMNTEAFF. The CDR3 DNA reads as TGTGCCAGTAGTCGACAGATCATGAACACTGAAGCTTTCTTT.

The chain couples TRBV4-3 to TRBJ2-1; D remains unclear. V shed 3 bases and J shed 5 bases, with 8 bases lying between them. This CDR3 region has 13 residues. Germline V gene lookup returns CDR1 LGHNA and CDR2 YSLEER. CDR3 loop: CASSHQVNNEQFF. The CDR3, as DNA: TGCGCCAGCAGCCACCAAGTCAACAATGAGCAGTTCTTC.

This clone has only one observation. V usage is TRBV15 and J usage is TRBJ2-3; no definite D call. Germline-derived CDR1 and CDR2 are LNHNV and YYDKDF (reference sequence). CDR3 size: 16 residues. V gave up 0 bases and J gave up 1 base, with 11 bases separating them. This chain's CDR3 is CATSRDLVGGTDTQYF. As DNA, the CDR3 is TGTGCCACCAGCAGAGACTTGGTGGGTGGCACAGATACGCAGTATTTT.

This clone was seen a few times. The chain joins TRBV6-1 to TRBJ2-7, with D perhaps matching TRBD1 (6 bases). Trimming took off 2 bases at V and 0 bases at J, with 8 bases between the two ends. The CDR3 sequence is 14 residues long. Germline CDR1 reads MNHNS; CDR2 reads SASEGT. Here the CDR3 reads CASSEQGSSYEQYF. CDR3 nucleotide sequence: TGTGCCAGCAGTGAACAGGGGAGCTCCTACGAGCAGTACTTC.

The V and J genes are TRBV6-1 and TRBJ2-1; D unclear. Germline loops: CDR1 MNHNS, CDR2 SASEGT. CDR3 length equals 12 residues. The V end lost 10 bases, the J end lost 3 bases, and 10 bases lay between the germline ends. The CDR3 coding sequence is TGTGCCATCGCCGGGTTCTACAATGAGCAGTTCTTC. Protein product: CAIAGFYNEQFF.

The chain employs TRBV6-4 and TRBJ2-1; D is undetermined. The CDR3 contains 14 residues. Deletions cut 3 bases from V and 4 bases from J, with 10 bases between. Germline V gene data show CDR1 as MRHNA and CDR2 as SNTAGT. The CDR3 protein is CASSEFAEYNEQFF. CDR3 DNA sequence: TGTGCCAGCAGTGAATTCGCGGAATACAATGAGCAGTTCTTC.

This clone was seen more than once but under ten times. This rearrangement joins TRBV4-3 to TRBJ1-4; tentatively, D is TRBD1 (5 bases). Germline V gene lookup returns CDR1 LGHNA and CDR2 YSLEER. V lost 5 bases and J 5 bases, leaving 15 bases between the germline ends. CDR3 length: 15 residues. This chain's CDR3 is CASSGATWGNEKLFF. The CDR3 DNA reads TGCGCCAGCAGCGGTGCGACATGGGGGAATGAAAAACTGTTTTTT.

The chain carries TRBV15 and TRBJ2-7, with unresolved D. The CDR3 runs 14 residues. Trimming removed 6 bases from V and 2 bases from J, with 14 bases in between. The germline V gene encodes CDR1 LNHNV and CDR2 YYDKDF (reference sequence). This chain's CDR3 is CATRAPGRTYEQYF. The CDR3 DNA reads as TGTGCCACCAGGGCCCCGGGCCGGACCTACGAGCAGTACTTC.

The V and J genes are TRBV7-2 and TRBJ2-7; the D gene is possibly TRBD2 (6 bases). Germline CDR1 SGHTA, CDR2 FQGNSA. The CDR3 has 14 residues. V was shortened by 5 bases and J by 4 bases, with 15 bases between the two germline ends. The CDR3, as DNA: TGTGCCAGCAGCCCCAGGCTAGCGAGTTACGAGCAGTACTTC. Translated: CASSPRLASYEQYF.

This clone was recorded a few times. V usage is TRBV7-2 and J usage is TRBJ1-3; 8 nucleotides agree with TRBD1. The CDR3 runs 17 residues. Germline CDR1 reads SGHTA; CDR2 reads FQGNSA. J lost 1 base, V lost 5 bases, and 10 bases had no gene match. CDR3 bases: TGTGCCAGCAGCCCCCAGGGGGCCCGTCTTTCTGGAAACACCATATATTTT. Its protein is CASSPQGARLSGNTIYF.

V usage is TRBV5-6 and J usage is TRBJ1-1; D call uncertain. Germline CDR1 SGHDT, CDR2 YYEEEE. Trimming left V 2 bases short and J 5 bases short, with 10 bases between. The CDR3 is made up of 13 amino acids. The CDR3 loop reads CASSLGRRTEAFF. CDR3 nucleotides: TGTGCCAGCAGCTTAGGCCGGCGGACTGAAGCTTTCTTT.

This CDR3 reads CASREPGNTIYF. In DNA, the CDR3 is TGTGCCAGCAGGGAACCTGGAAACACCATATATTTT. V gene TRBV6-1 combines with J gene TRBJ1-3; unclear D gene. Per germline, CDR1 MNHNS and CDR2 SASEGT. V lost 6 bases, J lost 2 bases, and 5 bases lay in between. The CDR3 covers 12 residues.

V usage is TRBV29-1 and J usage is TRBJ2-1; tentative D call: TRBD2 (6 bases). The V gene lost 7 bases and the J gene lost 0 bases, with 10 bases spanning the gap. The CDR3 loop spans 13 amino acids. Germline lookup yields CDR1 SQVTM and CDR2 ANQGSEA. The CDR3 sequence: CSAGAASYNEQFF. CDR3 coding DNA: TGCAGCGCGGGAGCGGCCTCCTACAATGAGCAGTTCTTC.

The J gene is TRBJ2-1, the V gene TRBV15; 7 positions agree with TRBD2. V lost 1 base to trimming and J lost 4 bases; unmatched junction nucleotides: 10. CDR3 length equals 17 residues. Germline lookup yields CDR1 LNHNV and CDR2 YYDKDF (reference sequence). CDR3 DNA: TGTGCCACCAGCAGAGGGGCAGCGGGACTCTTTTACAATGAGCAGTTCTTC. Protein: CATSRGAAGLFYNEQFF.

The chain combines TRBV29-1 with TRBJ1-2; D not resolved. This CDR3 spans 15 amino acids. The germline V gene has CDR1 SQVTM and CDR2 ANQGSEA. The ends were cut back, 6 bases at V and 3 bases at J, with 20 bases in the middle. DNA for the CDR3: TGCAGCGTATCCTCGCCGGGATCTTCTGACTATGGCTACACCTTC. The encoded protein is CSVSSPGSSDYGYTF. The full variable domain, its missing parts supplied by reference TRBV29-1 and TRBJ1-2, is SAVISQKPSRDICQRGTSLTIQCQVDSQVTMMFWYRQQPGQSLTLIATANQGSEATYESGFVIDKFPISRPNLTFSTLTVSNMSPEDSSIYLCSVSSPGSSDYGYTFGSGTRLTVV.

The chain carries TRBV6-1 and TRBJ1-5, with 7 bases matching TRBD1. Trimming cost V 4 bases and J 0 bases; bases outside gene matches: 18. This CDR3 comprises 20 residues. In germline, CDR1 is MNHNS, CDR2 SASEGT. For the CDR3, the DNA is TGTGCCAGCAGTGTCGTAAGGGGGCCCCCCCCTCAATATAGCAATCAGCCCCAGCATTTT. Protein: CASSVVRGPPPQYSNQPQHF.

This chain links TRBV11-2 with TRBJ1-2, with a tentative D call TRBD1 (6 bases). Germline V gives CDR1 SGHAT, CDR2 FQNNGV. V was shortened by 3 bases and J by 7 bases, with 12 bases between the two germline ends. The CDR3 sequence is 13 residues long. CDR3 amino acids: CASSLAQGIGYTF. CDR3 nucleotide sequence: TGTGCCAGCAGCTTGGCACAGGGTATTGGCTACACCTTC.

The chain joins TRBV30 to TRBJ2-2; 7 bases map to TRBD1. J gave up 2 bases and V 1 base, and 4 bases lay outside the gene matches. The CDR3 consists of 15 residues. Per the germline V gene, CDR1 is GTSNPN and CDR2 is SVGIG (reference sequence). In nucleotides, the CDR3 is TGTGCCTGGAGTGCCGGGACAGCCAACACCGGGGAGCTGTTTTTT. It encodes CAWSAGTANTGELFF. The whole variable domain, filled in from reference TRBV30 and TRBJ2-2, reads SQTIHQWPATLVQPVGSPLSLECTVEGTSNPNLYWYRQAAGRGLQLLFYSVGIGQISSEVPQNLSASRPQDRQFILSSKKLLLSDSGFYLCAWSAGTANTGELFFGEGSRLTVL.

The count of this clone is one. The chain combines TRBV7-2 with TRBJ1-1; no clear D. The germline gives CDR1 SGHTA, CDR2 FQGNSA. This CDR3 spans 14 amino acids. V shed 4 bases and J shed 3 bases, with 12 bases lying between them. The CDR3 sequence: CASSYSPRDTEAFF. In DNA form, the CDR3 reads TGTGCCAGCAGCTACTCTCCTCGGGACACTGAAGCTTTCTTT.

A few counts support this clone. CDR3 loop: CASRETLSLYTEAFF. The DNA for the CDR3 is TGTGCCAGCAGAGAGACTTTATCTCTGTACACTGAAGCTTTCTTT. This chain joins TRBV6-5 and TRBJ1-1; D is unresolved. V was shortened by 6 bases and J by 3 bases, with 17 bases between the two germline ends. The germline V gene encodes CDR1 MNHEY and CDR2 SVGAGI. CDR3 length: 15 residues.

The genes are TRBV2 and TRBJ2-7, with a possible D match to TRBD1 (5 bases). This CDR3 has 14 amino acids. Germline CDR1 is SNHLY and CDR2 is FYNNEI. The V end was cut by 4 bases, the J end by 4 bases, with 14 bases between. CDR3: CASSVQGPGYEQYF. The CDR3 DNA reads TGTGCCAGCAGTGTCCAGGGTCCGGGTTACGAGCAGTACTTC.

The genes are TRBV10-3 and TRBJ1-5; D uncertain. Germline-derived CDR1 and CDR2 are ENHRY and SYGVKD. V was trimmed by 11 bases and J by 4 bases, leaving 12 bases between them. This CDR3 spans 12 amino acids. CDR3 loop: CAARSGNQPQHF. Here the CDR3 DNA reads TGTGCCGCACGGTCCGGGAATCAGCCCCAGCATTTT.

The chain couples TRBV10-3 to TRBJ1-1; the D is unclear. Looked up from germline, CDR1 is ENHRY and CDR2 is SYGVKD. V lost 2 bases and J 1 base, leaving 2 bases between the germline ends. The CDR3 contains 12 residues. The CDR3, as DNA: TGTGCCATCAGTGAGAAGAACACTGAAGCTTTCTTT. Translating gives CAISEKNTEAFF.

The V gene is TRBV28, the J gene TRBJ1-4; D remains ambiguous. Between the trimmed V and J ends, which lost 3 bases and 8 bases, there was a span of 4 bases. Germline lookup yields CDR1 MDHEN and CDR2 SYDVKM. The CDR3 has 11 amino acids. The CDR3 reads CASSLGEKLFF. CDR3 DNA: TGTGCCAGCAGTTTGGGGGAAAAACTGTTTTTT.

This chain joins TRBV6-4 and TRBJ2-2, with D possibly matching TRBD1 (5 bases). The CDR3 spans 14 residues. The V end lost 7 bases, the J end lost 2 bases, and 11 bases lay between the germline ends. Looked up from germline, CDR1 is MRHNA and CDR2 is SNTAGT. CDR3 nucleotides: TGTGCCAGCAAGTTGCAGGGTAACACCGGGGAGCTGTTTTTT. Amino acids: CASKLQGNTGELFF.

V usage is TRBV11-1 and J usage is TRBJ2-1, with 7 bases matching TRBD1. The J segment lost 6 bases and the V segment lost 2 bases, leaving 4 bases of the junction unmatched. CDR1 and CDR2 (germline): SGHAT, FQDESV (reference sequence). The CDR3 spans 14 residues. The CDR3 is CASSLSTGVNEQFF. The CDR3 DNA is TGTGCCAGCAGCTTAAGCACAGGGGTCAATGAGCAGTTCTTC.

The chain has TRBV28 and TRBJ2-1; tentative D call: TRBD2 (6 bases). The length of the CDR3 is 18 residues. V lost 5 bases and J lost 6, with 26 bases in between. Per the germline V gene, CDR1 is MDHEN and CDR2 is SYDVKM. CDR3: CASSPPVVIGRKFNEQFF. The CDR3, as DNA: TGTGCCAGCAGTCCCCCGGTAGTAATCGGGAGAAAATTCAATGAGCAGTTCTTC.

The genes are TRBV4-3 and TRBJ2-3; D might be TRBD2 (5 bases). The CDR3 has 14 residues. Germline V gives CDR1 LGHNA, CDR2 YSLEER. With 0 bases removed from V and 5 bases from J, the gap between germline ends came to 9 bases. DNA of the CDR3: TGCGCCAGCAGCCAAGATTTGGGAGTAGATACGCAGTATTTT. Encoded protein: CASSQDLGVDTQYF.